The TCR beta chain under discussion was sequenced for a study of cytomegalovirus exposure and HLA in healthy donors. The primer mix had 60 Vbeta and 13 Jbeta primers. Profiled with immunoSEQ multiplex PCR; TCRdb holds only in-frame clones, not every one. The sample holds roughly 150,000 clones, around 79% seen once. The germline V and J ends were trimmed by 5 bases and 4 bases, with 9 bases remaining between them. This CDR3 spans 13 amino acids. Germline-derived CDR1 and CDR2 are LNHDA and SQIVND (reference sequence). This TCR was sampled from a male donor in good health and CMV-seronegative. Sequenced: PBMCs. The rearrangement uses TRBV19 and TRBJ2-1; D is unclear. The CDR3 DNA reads TGTGCCAGTAGTTTCGGGTCGTACAATGAGCAGTTCTTC. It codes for CASSFGSYNEQFF.